One sample yielded the 9 T cell receptor beta chains listed below, sequenced in a study of T cells after yellow fever vaccination. MiXCR, applied by TCRdb to the 5' RACE reads, yields one record per CDR3 protein. The data show 450,000 to 550,000 distinct CDR3 sequences, 15% to 20% seen once. The source material was PBMCs, sampled 15 days after the yellow fever booster vaccination. The receptor set was obtained from a young man who received the YFV17D yellow fever vaccine.

The chain is built from TRBV5-1 and TRBJ2-5, with D hard to call. Germline values: CDR1 SGHRS, CDR2 YFSETQ. The CDR3 has 12 amino acids. Between the trimmed V and J ends, which lost 4 bases and 14 bases, there was a span of 18 bases. The DNA of the CDR3 is TGCGCCAGCAGCCTCGGAGAGTCCCTTAGATACTTC. It is translated as CASSLGESLRYF.

With regard to this clonotype: The junction departs from the called germline gene at one end, perhaps through a read error. The chain employs TRBV29-1 and TRBJ2-5; no definite D call. The germline V gene has CDR1 SQVTM and CDR2 ANQGSEA. The CDR3 is 11 amino acids. The CDR3 coding sequence is TGCAGCGTTGAAGAAGGGCCACTCATGAACTTC. Translated: CSVEEGPLMNF.

J is TRBJ2-7 and V is TRBV6-1, with D possibly TRBD1 on 5 matching bases. The V end lost 6 bases, the J end lost 0 bases, and 12 bases lay between the germline ends. The CDR3 consists of 14 residues. Per the germline V gene, CDR1 is MNHNS and CDR2 is SASEGT. Here the CDR3 DNA reads TGTGCCAGCAGGGACATCAAGAGCTCCTACGAGCAGTACTTC. It encodes CASRDIKSSYEQYF.

The chain carries TRBV7-3 and TRBJ2-3; 10 bases are shared with TRBD2. The germline V gene has CDR1 SGHTA and CDR2 FQGTGA. The length of the CDR3 is 17 residues. The V segment lost 5 bases and the J segment 0 bases; nucleotides outside the gene matches: 8. CDR3: CASSTGLAEVSTDTQYF. The DNA of the CDR3 is TGTGCCAGCAGCACAGGACTAGCGGAAGTTAGCACAGATACGCAGTATTTT.

This clonotype has more than one count but fewer than ten. This sequence joins TRBV3-1 and TRBJ1-3; D possibly corresponds to TRBD1 (6 bases). This CDR3 has 15 amino acids. Per germline, CDR1 LGHDT and CDR2 YNNKEL (reference sequence). Trimming took off 3 bases at V and 0 bases at J, with 9 bases between the two ends. In DNA, the CDR3 is TGTGCCAGCAGCCAGGACAGTAGCTCTGGAAACACCATATATTTT. It specifies CASSQDSSSGNTIYF.

V usage is TRBV7-3 and J usage is TRBJ2-1; 7 bases match TRBD2. The ends lost 1 base at V and 0 bases at J; junction bases unmatched: 6. The CDR3 sequence is 17 residues long. Germline V CDR1 and CDR2: SGHTA, FQGTGA. CDR3 in amino acids: CASSLKPSGSSYNEQFF. For the CDR3, the DNA is TGTGCCAGCAGCTTAAAGCCTAGCGGTAGCTCCTACAATGAGCAGTTCTTC.

This clonotype was counted a few times. V and J are TRBV10-3 and TRBJ2-1; D not resolved. Germline loops: CDR1 ENHRY, CDR2 SYGVKD. V lost 3 bases to trimming and J lost 5 bases, with 14 bases between them. The CDR3 length is 15 residues. In nucleotides, the CDR3 is TGTGCCATCAGTGACTGGGTTTTAGGTAACAATGAGCAGTTCTTC. Translating gives CAISDWVLGNNEQFF.

The chain links TRBV7-2 to TRBJ2-1; 7 positions match TRBD1. CDR1 SGHTA and CDR2 FQGNSA come from the germline V gene. CDR3 length: 15 amino acids. V lost 1 base and J lost 7; bases outside the gene matches: 7. CDR3 sequence reads: CASSLGRDSRNEQFF. The CDR3 nucleotides are TGTGCCAGCAGCTTAGGCCGGGACAGCCGAAATGAGCAGTTCTTC.

The table lists this clonotype with a few counts. The chain recombines TRBV7-2 with TRBJ2-6, with D possibly being TRBD1 (6 bases). Trimming pared 7 bases from V and 1 base from J, leaving 11 bases between. The CDR3 is 15 amino acids. Germline V gene data show CDR1 as SGHTA and CDR2 as FQGNSA. Here the CDR3 reads CASNPQGSGANVLTF. Here the CDR3 DNA reads TGTGCCAGCAACCCACAGGGATCTGGGGCCAACGTCCTGACTTTC.